Below are 25 T cell receptor beta chains sequenced from a single sample in a study of T cell repertoires in cytomegalovirus infection. Each CDR3 protein is one row after TCRdb ran MiXCR on the reads. The sample shows around 900,000 distinct CDR3 sequences, around 30% of them seen only once. Antigen specificity for these receptors is unknown. This specimen was cultured CD8+ T cells from PBMCs, taken from culture after CMV antigen stimulation. The receptor source for this set is a human donor in good health (CMV status not recorded). Some clones in this sample may be carry-over from other donors' samples.

This clonotype has only a few counts. The rearrangement joins TRBV14 to TRBJ1-2, with a weak D call TRBD1 (5 bases). CDR1 is SGHDN, CDR2 FVKESK, per germline. Trimming took 4 bases from V and 4 from J, leaving 13 bases between them. The CDR3 loop spans 14 amino acids. CDR3 loop: CASSPTDSPYGYTF. CDR3 in DNA: TGTGCCAGCAGCCCCACCGACAGTCCCTATGGCTACACCTTC. The full variable domain, with the rest looked up from reference TRBV14 and TRBJ1-2, is EAGVTQFPSHSVIEKGQTVTLRCDPISGHDNLYWYRRVMGKEIKFLLHFVKESKQDESGMPNNRFLAERTGGTYSTLKVQPAELEDSGVYFCASSPTDSPYGYTFGSGTRLTVV.

This clonotype was seen more than once but under ten times. V gene TRBV7-6 combines with J gene TRBJ2-4; 7 nucleotides agree with TRBD1. The V and J ends lost 3 bases and 1 base, in that order; junction bases with no gene match: 12. The CDR3 length is 18 residues. Germline assignment: CDR1 SGHVS and CDR2 FNYEAQ. The CDR3 reads CASSFWKGGALAKNIQYF. Written as DNA, the CDR3 is TGTGCCAGCAGCTTCTGGAAAGGGGGCGCCCTGGCCAAAAACATTCAGTACTTC.

This clonotype came up a few times. The J gene is TRBJ2-1, the V gene TRBV13; no clear D gene. V dropped 2 bases and J dropped 7 bases, with 15 bases sitting between them. Germline lookup yields CDR1 PRHDT and CDR2 FYEKMQ (reference sequence). The CDR3 extends over 15 amino acids. CDR3 nucleotides: TGTGCCAGCAGCTTATTTGGCCACCCAGAGAATGAGCAGTTCTTC. Translated: CASSLFGHPENEQFF.

This clonotype has only a few counts. The rearrangement joins TRBV6-1 to TRBJ1-1; D not certain. Looked up from germline, CDR1 is MNHNS and CDR2 is SASEGT. V lost 8 bases and J lost 10, with 11 bases in between. This CDR3 comprises 10 residues. This CDR3 reads CASPGLLAFF. DNA of the CDR3: TGTGCCAGCCCTGGACTGTTAGCTTTCTTT.

The sample holds a few counts of this clonotype. For the CDR3, the DNA is TGCTCTCACCTCAGTGCCCCGGACACTGAAGCTTTCTTT. Protein product: CSHLSAPDTEAFF. The chain uses TRBV29-1 and TRBJ1-1; unclear D gene. This CDR3 is built from 13 residues. CDR1 SQVTM and CDR2 ANQGSEA come from the germline V gene.

There are a few counts of this clonotype. This chain connects TRBV4-3 to TRBJ1-1; D is undetermined. The V gene lost 4 bases and the J gene lost 1 base, with 16 bases spanning the gap. Germline assignment: CDR1 LGHNA and CDR2 YSLEER. The CDR3 consists of 16 residues. In DNA form, the CDR3 reads TGCGCCAGCAGCCTCCAAACAGTGGGTGGGAACACTGAAGCTTTCTTT. It codes for CASSLQTVGGNTEAFF.

V is TRBV6-5 and J is TRBJ1-6; 8 bases are shared with TRBD1. The trim removed 7 bases at V and 7 bases at J, leaving 9 bases unmatched. Germline CDR1 MNHEY, CDR2 SVGAGI. The CDR3 spans 15 residues. The CDR3 DNA reads as TGTGCCAGCACCTCCGGCCGGACAGGGAATTCACCCCTCCACTTT. Translating it yields CASTSGRTGNSPLHF.

There are a few counts of this clonotype. The chain employs TRBV4-1 and TRBJ2-3; 10 bases align to TRBD2. V lost 0 bases to trimming and J lost 2 bases; unmatched junction nucleotides: 8. The CDR3 is made up of 18 amino acids. Germline assignment: CDR1 MGHRA and CDR2 YSYEKL. CDR3 bases: TGCGCCAGCAGCCAAGAGACTAGCGGGCTGGGGCCCACAGATACGCAGTATTTT. Its translation is CASSQETSGLGPTDTQYF.

This clonotype was observed a few times. CDR3 sequence: CASSFGDGYEQYV. The CDR3 nucleotides read TGTGCCAGCAGTTTTGGAGACGGCTACGAGCAGTACGTC. The chain employs TRBV27 and TRBJ2-7; D remains unclear. Trimming pared 3 bases from V and 3 bases from J, leaving 9 bases between. CDR1 is MNHEY, CDR2 SMNVEV, per germline (reference sequence). The CDR3 loop spans 13 amino acids.

The chain employs TRBV10-2 and TRBJ2-2; D possibly corresponds to TRBD2 (6 bases). The germline gives CDR1 WSHSY, CDR2 SAAADI. The CDR3 runs to 14 residues. Trimming took off 7 bases at V and 1 base at J, with 10 bases between the two ends. CDR3 bases: TGCGCCAGCACCAATAGCGGGAACACCGGGGAGCTGTTTTTT. Encoded protein: CASTNSGNTGELFF.

Only a few counts were recorded for this clonotype. J is TRBJ2-7 and V is TRBV12-3 or TRBV12-4, with D perhaps matching TRBD2 (5 bases). Trimming pared 5 bases from V and 2 bases from J, leaving 7 bases between. This CDR3 spans 12 amino acids. CDR3 bases: TGTGCCAGCAGTGAGGGAACCTACGAGCAGTACTTC. Translation gives CASSEGTYEQYF.

DNA of the CDR3: TGTGCCAGCAGTGACACTCACACTGAAGCTTTCTTT. Protein sequence: CASSDTHTEAFF. The V and J genes are TRBV2 and TRBJ1-1; D gene unclear. The ends were cut back, 3 bases at V and 3 bases at J, with 5 bases in the middle. Germline V gene data show CDR1 as SNHLY and CDR2 as FYNNEI. The CDR3 is 12 amino acids.

The table lists this clonotype with a few counts. The chain carries TRBV7-8 and TRBJ2-7, with D possibly being TRBD2 (5 bases). The germline CDR1 and CDR2 sequences are SGHVS and FQNEAQ. The V and J ends lost 5 bases and 5 bases respectively, with 10 bases between them. This CDR3 contains 12 residues. CDR3 sequence: CASSPTADEQYV. The CDR3 region has the DNA TGTGCCAGCAGCCCTACAGCGGACGAGCAGTACGTC.

Concerning this clonotype: It is likely a read error: a sequence one base away is far more abundant. V is TRBV7-4 and J is TRBJ1-1; weak D call: TRBD1 (6 bases). Germline V lookup: CDR1 SGHVT, CDR2 SQSDAQ. Trimming cost V 7 bases and J 8 bases, with 14 bases left between them. This CDR3 spans 12 amino acids. The CDR3 region has the DNA TGTGCCAGCAACTATACAGGGACCGAAGCTTTCTTT. This translates into CASNYTGTEAFF.

This clonotype turned up a few times. One base away lies a much larger clone, so this may be a sequencing read error. The rearrangement uses TRBV7-2 and TRBJ2-5; 14 bases match TRBD2. Per the germline V gene, CDR1 is SGHTA and CDR2 is FQGNSA. Unmatched junction bases numbered 4, after V lost 4 bases and J lost 3 bases. This CDR3 has 16 amino acids. CDR3 DNA sequence: TGTGCCAGCAGCTATCTGGGACTAGCGGGGGAAGAGACCCAGTACTTC. Protein: CASSYLGLAGEETQYF.

There are a few counts of this clonotype. The chain joins TRBV7-6 to TRBJ2-1; 7 bases align to TRBD2. Germline trimming cut 2 bases from V and 6 bases from J; bases unmatched to any gene: 7. The CDR3 totals 15 residues. The germline CDR1 and CDR2 sequences are SGHVS and FNYEAQ. The CDR3 region is CASSLSSGPFNEQFF. The CDR3 DNA sequence: TGTGCCAGCAGCTTATCTAGCGGACCCTTCAATGAGCAGTTCTTC.

In its sample, this clonotype was seen a few times. V usage is TRBV12-3 or TRBV12-4 and J usage is TRBJ2-1, with 9 bases identical to TRBD1. Trimming cost V 1 base and J 15 bases; bases outside gene matches: 10. This CDR3 spans 14 amino acids. Here the CDR3 reads CASSLGSPDRGAFF. DNA of the CDR3: TGTGCCAGCAGTTTAGGCTCTCCGGACAGGGGTGCGTTCTTC.

The table lists this clonotype with many counts. V is TRBV7-2 and J is TRBJ1-1; no firm D call. CDR3 length: 12 amino acids. Trimming removed 6 bases at V and 2 bases at J, with 7 bases between. Per the germline V gene, CDR1 is SGHTA and CDR2 is FQGNSA. CDR3 sequence reads: CASRHRNTEAFF. The DNA for the CDR3 is TGTGCCAGCAGGCATAGAAACACTGAAGCTTTCTTT.

The rearrangement links TRBV24-1 to TRBJ2-3; D is ambiguous. The CDR3 covers 15 residues. Trimming took 1 base from V and 2 from J, leaving 9 bases between them. Germline CDR1 is KGHDR and CDR2 is SFDVKD. The CDR3 bases are TGTGCCACCAGTGATTTAAGACTCCCCACAGATACGCAGTATTTT. It codes for CATSDLRLPTDTQYF.

This clonotype was counted once. The rearrangement uses TRBV4-3 and TRBJ1-5; possibly TRBD1 for D (6 bases). The CDR3 runs to 15 residues. V lost 1 base and J lost 4, with 11 bases in between. Germline-derived CDR1 and CDR2 are LGHNA and YSLEER. The CDR3 here is CASSQAPGQNQPQHF. The CDR3 nucleotides read TGCGCCAGCAGCCAAGCGCCGGGACAAAATCAGCCCCAGCATTTT.

The chain combines TRBV11-2 with TRBJ2-3, with D possibly TRBD2 on 6 matching bases. Germline V lookup: CDR1 SGHAT, CDR2 FQNNGV. The germline V and J ends were trimmed by 0 bases and 1 base, with 8 bases remaining between them. This CDR3 spans 15 amino acids. The CDR3 bases are TGTGCCAGCAGCTTAGATCCTAGCGGCACAGATACGCAGTATTTT. Translating gives CASSLDPSGTDTQYF.

CDR3 bases: TGTGCCAGCAGCTTAACCCAGGCTGGGCAGCCCCAGCATTTT. This translates into CASSLTQAGQPQHF. The V gene is TRBV7-6, the J gene TRBJ1-5; D unclear. Germline-derived CDR1 and CDR2 are SGHVS and FNYEAQ. Trimming took off 2 bases at V and 7 bases at J, with 12 bases between the two ends. This CDR3 region has 14 residues.

The table lists this clonotype with a few counts. V gene TRBV5-4 combines with J gene TRBJ2-3; unclear D gene. Germline V lookup: CDR1 SGHNT, CDR2 YYREEE (reference sequence). V was cut by 4 bases and J by 6 bases, with 9 bases left in between. The CDR3 has 12 amino acids. The CDR3 nucleotides read TGTGCCAGCAGCCTAGGGAAGGATACGCAGTATTTT. It translates to CASSLGKDTQYF.

This clonotype has at least ten counts. The V call is TRBV7-6, the J call TRBJ2-1; TRBD2 aligns across 7 bases. CDR3 length: 15 residues. Trimming removed 5 bases from V and 7 bases from J; junction bases left unmatched: 11. Germline V lookup: CDR1 SGHVS, CDR2 FNYEAQ. The chain's CDR3 is CASSHDGGKGNEQFF. The CDR3 nucleotides read TGTGCCAGCAGCCACGACGGGGGGAAGGGGAATGAGCAGTTCTTC.

The chain joins TRBV7-2 to TRBJ2-1, with D unclear. CDR1 is SGHTA, CDR2 FQGNSA, per germline. This CDR3 has 12 amino acids. V lost 8 bases to trimming and J lost 3 bases, with 8 bases between them. The CDR3 reads CASDMGYNEQFF. The CDR3 coding sequence is TGTGCCAGCGATATGGGCTACAATGAGCAGTTCTTC.